These T cell receptor beta chains were read from a single sample in a study of OX40 agonist ivuxolimab in advanced cancers. Data came from immunoSEQ multiplex PCR; TCRdb stores just in-frame clones and leaves some out. The data hold some 74,000 clones, with around 93% observed a single time. Sequencing used CD4+ or CD8+ T cells sorted from blood, obtained in a trial of the OX40 agonist ivuxolimab. Receptors originate from an adult with an advanced solid tumor such as melanoma, head and neck, liver or kidney cancer. Each CDR3 is given with its conserved first and last residue. Each record gives: V gene, D gene, J gene, clone size, CDR3 DNA, CDR3 protein. D genes are given only for firm matches. Size is omitted from some rows. Given values are once, few, many or a class for expanded clones.

>TRBV27|TRBD1|TRBJ1-4|-
TGTGCCAGCAGTAAAAACAGGGGAATTGGTGAAAAACTGTTTTTT
CASSKNRGIGEKLFF
>TRBV6-1|-|TRBJ2-7|-
TGTGCCAGCAGTGAAGGACGTAGCTACGAGCAGTACTTC
CASSEGRSYEQYF
>TRBV10-1|TRBD2|TRBJ2-1|-
TGCGCCAGCAGACCGGGACTAGTTGGTGAGCAGTTCTTC
CASRPGLVGEQFF
>TRBV5-6|TRBD1|TRBJ1-4|-
TGTGCCAGCAGTACCAGACAGGGAGGAGAAAAACTGTTTTTT
CASSTRQGGEKLFF
>TRBV7-9|TRBD2|TRBJ2-1|-
TGTGCCAGCAGCCCCCAATTGGGTAGCGGGAACTCCTACAATGAGCAGTTCTTC
CASSPQLGSGNSYNEQFF
>TRBV11-2|TRBD2|TRBJ2-1|-
TGTGCCAGCAGCTTAGACCCAGCGGGGGCCTACAATGAGCAGTTCTTC
CASSLDPAGAYNEQFF
>TRBV6-6|TRBD2|TRBJ2-1|-
TGTGCCAGCAGTTACTCGAGTCTAGCGGACAATGAGCAGTTCTTC
CASSYSSLADNEQFF
>TRBV5-1|TRBD2|TRBJ2-7|-
TGCGCCAGCAGCCTTACTAGCGGGGTTGAGCAGTACTTC
CASSLTSGVEQYF
>TRBV7-6|-|TRBJ1-5|-
TGTGCCAGCAGCTTAGGGGTACCTGGCAATCAGCCCCAGCATTTT
CASSLGVPGNQPQHF
>TRBV19|-|TRBJ1-2|-
TGTGCCACTTCCAGGGGCGACTATGGCTACACCTTC
CATSRGDYGYTF
>TRBV29-1|TRBD2|TRBJ2-7|-
TGCAGCGTTGCAGTTGGAGAGCGGGGGTTGGAGCAGTACTTC
CSVAVGERGLEQYF
>TRBV11-2|-|TRBJ2-1|-
TGTGCCAGCAGCTTCGGTACAGGGATTTACAATGAGCAGTTCTTC
CASSFGTGIYNEQFF
>TRBV5-1|-|TRBJ1-2|-
TGCGCCAGCAGCTTGGGGCAGGCAGATGGCTACACCTTC
CASSLGQADGYTF
>TRBV5-1|-|TRBJ2-2|once
TGCGCCAGCAGCCTCCCTGACACCGGGGAGCTGTTTTTT
CASSLPDTGELFF
>TRBV21-1|-|TRBJ2-3|-
TGTGCCAGCAGCAAAGGGGAAGTAGCGGGAGGGCCAACAGATACGCAGTATTTT
CASSKGEVAGGPTDTQYF
>TRBV12-2|-|TRBJ1-5|few
TGTGCAAGTCGCCGGAAGGGGAATGTTAATCAGCCCCAGCATTTT
CASRRKGNVNQPQHF
>TRBV27|-|TRBJ2-7|-
TGTGCCAGCAGTTTATTCAGAGGCCATACCTACGAGCAGTACTTC
CASSLFRGHTYEQYF
>TRBV11-2|-|TRBJ2-5|-
TGTGCCAGCAGCCAAGCCCACTTAGCGGACGGGGAGACCCAGTACTTC
CASSQAHLADGETQYF
>TRBV6-5|-|TRBJ2-7|-
TGTGCCAGCAGCCCATCCCCCAACAACTACGAGCAGTACTTC
CASSPSPNNYEQYF
>TRBV5-1|-|TRBJ2-3|-
TGCGCCAGCAGCTTGGGAGGCCCGGCTAGCACAGATACGCAGTATTTT
CASSLGGPASTDTQYF
>TRBV6-5|-|TRBJ2-2|-
TGTGCCAGCAGTTACGCCCAAGGGGGCGGGGAGCTGTTTTTT
CASSYAQGGGELFF
>TRBV11-2|-|TRBJ2-5|-
TGTGCCAGCAGCCCACGGGGCCACGAAGAGACCCAGTACTTC
CASSPRGHEETQYF
>TRBV2|-|TRBJ1-2|-
TGTGCCAGCAGTGAAAATGGACCCAATAACTATGGCTACACCTTC
CASSENGPNNYGYTF
>TRBV18|-|TRBJ1-2|few
TGTGCCAGCTCACCGCCTACCTCGGGACTGGGGGCAGGCGGCTACACCTTC
CASSPPTSGLGAGGYTF
>TRBV6-5|-|TRBJ1-2|-
TGTGCCAGCAGTCGTGGGGGGGACGGCTACACCTTC
CASSRGGDGYTF
>TRBV5-8|-|TRBJ1-3|-
TGTGCCAGCAGTACGACGCTAAACACCATATATTTT
CASSTTLNTIYF
>TRBV6-6|TRBD2|TRBJ2-7|-
TGTGCCAGCAGTCCCGCGGGGGGGATAACGTACGAGCAGTACTTC
CASSPAGGITYEQYF
>TRBV19|-|TRBJ1-5|-
TGTGCCAGTAGCCTCTTCTTAGAGCCCCAGCATTTT
CASSLFLEPQHF
>TRBV30|-|TRBJ1-1|-
TGTGCCTGGAGGGGGCTGTGGGTCGGGAACACTGAAGCTTTCTTT
CAWRGLWVGNTEAFF
>TRBV5-1|TRBD2|TRBJ2-5|-
TGCGCCAGCAGCTTGGCGGGACTAGCGGGAGACGAACAAGAGGCCCAGTACTTC
CASSLAGLAGDEQEAQYF
>TRBV2|-|TRBJ1-2|-
TGTGCCAGCAGTGACGGAGACAACTATGGCTACACCTTC
CASSDGDNYGYTF
>TRBV5-1|TRBD2|TRBJ2-2|-
TGCGCCAGCACCTACTCGGCGCATTCCGCGGGAGGCGGGAACACCGGGGAGCTGTTTTTT
CASTYSAHSAGGGNTGELFF
>TRBV5-4|TRBD2|TRBJ2-5|-
TGTGCCAGCAGCTTGGCCAGCGGGGGACAAGAGACCCAGTACTTC
CASSLASGGQETQYF
>TRBV18|-|TRBJ2-5|-
TGTGCCAGCTCACCCCTTGGGGTCCGGGAGACCCAGTACTTC
CASSPLGVRETQYF
>TRBV11-3|-|TRBJ2-2|-
TGTGCCAGCAGCTTTGTCCCCGACACCGGGGAGCTGTTTTTT
CASSFVPDTGELFF